This TCR beta chain came from a study of T cells after yellow fever vaccination. Study at large: Fractions of limited cellularity were prepared by means of SMART-Seq v4 Ultra Low Input.

CDR1 is KGHDR and CDR2 is SFDVKD in the germline V gene. The CDR3 length is 14 residues. The trim removed 6 bases at V and 8 bases at J, leaving 3 bases unmatched. Synthesis of TCR cDNA relied on 5'RACE template switching, which attached a universal primer site and UMIs. TCRdb passed the 5' RACE reads through MiXCR, listing each CDR3 protein once. This table holds around 600,000 distinct CDR3 sequences, 9% to 15% found once. Study-wide results and caveats: Some clonotypes, a small share, were shared between CD4 and CD8 compartments. Booster samples showed a return of most primary-vaccination clones (around 95% CD4, approximately 88% CD8).

Concerning this clonotype itself: Its antigen is not identified.

The TCR was taken from a man aged 25-40 years who received the YFV17D yellow fever vaccine. Source: PBMCs, taken on the day of the yellow fever booster vaccination. V gene TRBV24-1 combines with J gene TRBJ2-1, with 13 bases lining up with TRBD2. The CDR3 DNA is TGTGCCACCAGTCGGACTAGCGGGAGTGATGAGCAGTTCTTC. Translated, it gives CATSRTSGSDEQFF.